This TCR beta chain comes out of a study of shared T cell receptors in the human thymus. Germline values: CDR1 MDHEN, CDR2 SYDVKM. The CDR3 is 15 residues long. The V segment lost 2 bases and the J segment 2 bases; nucleotides outside the gene matches: 5. TCRdb keeps only in-frame clones here, not all; method: immunoSEQ multiplex PCR. This sample has under 850,000 clones, with approximately 90% found just once. This sample also belongs to another study, concerning human thymus T cells. That study adds: Related research described thymic repertoires that were highly overlapping among unrelated individuals.

V and J are TRBV28 and TRBJ2-7; 8 bases line up with TRBD2. Sequencing was carried out using thymocytes. The sequence was obtained from a boy younger than two with a congenital heart defect. CDR3 sequence reads: CASSLGPGGAYEQYF. CDR3 sequence (DNA): TGTGCCAGCAGTTTAGGCCCCGGGGGGGCCTACGAGCAGTACTTC.